Listed here are 27 T cell receptor beta chains from one sample, sequenced in a study of T cell responses to AZD1222 COVID-19 vaccine. The repertoire was sequenced with immunoSEQ multiplex PCR; TCRdb's copy has only in-frame clones and lacks some. The table has approximately 49,000 clones, around 85% seen once. Material: peripheral blood, obtained on day 0 of MenACWY control vaccination. The receptors stem from an adult in good health.

The V gene is TRBV9, the J gene TRBJ2-1, with 8 bases identical to TRBD1. The V gene's germline CDR1 is SGDLS and CDR2 YYNGEE. This CDR3 has 15 amino acids. With 4 bases clipped from V and 9 bases from J, the junction kept 12 bases outside the gene matches. The CDR3 bases are TGTGCCAGCAGCTCCCGGCCCACAGGGGGTCTTGAGCAGTTCTTC. Its translation: CASSSRPTGGLEQFF. Full variable domain (remainder filled in from reference TRBV9 and TRBJ2-1): DSGVTQTPKHLITATGQRVTLRCSPRSGDLSVYWYQQSLDQGLQFLIQYYNGEERAKGNILERFSAQQFPDLHSELNLSSLELGDSALYFCASSSRPTGGLEQFFGPGTRLTVL.

This clone appeared a single time. The chain joins TRBV6-1 to TRBJ2-2; D might be TRBD1 (7 bases). CDR1 and CDR2 from the germline V gene are MNHNS and SASEGT. There are 15 residues in the CDR3. V was cut by 1 base and J by 7 bases, with 13 bases left in between. The CDR3 nucleotides read TGTGCCAGCAGTGAAGAACAGGGGCGGGGCGGGGAGCTGTTTTTT. This codes for CASSEEQGRGGELFF.

This sequence joins TRBV7-9 and TRBJ1-2; the match to TRBD1 covers 10 bases. Germline values: CDR1 SEHNR, CDR2 FQNEAQ (reference sequence). There are 13 residues in the CDR3. With V trimmed by 5 bases and J by 6 bases, 3 bases remained unmatched. This CDR3 reads CASSPGQGNGYTF. The CDR3 DNA is TGTGCCAGCAGCCCGGGACAGGGGAATGGCTACACCTTC.

This clone was picked up one time. The chain carries TRBV19 and TRBJ2-1; 10 positions match TRBD2. The CDR3 has 17 residues. V was clipped by 1 base and J by 0 bases; unmatched bases: 3. Germline V gives CDR1 LNHDA, CDR2 SQIVND (reference sequence). In DNA form, the CDR3 reads TGTGCCAGTAGTATAGCTAGCGGGGGTAGCTCCTACAATGAGCAGTTCTTC. Its translation: CASSIASGGSSYNEQFF. Complete variable domain (other parts from reference TRBV19 and TRBJ2-1): DGGITQSPKYLFRKEGQNVTLSCEQNLNHDAMYWYRQDPGQGLRLIYYSQIVNDFQKGDIAEGYSVSREKKESFPLTVTSAQKNPTAFYLCASSIASGGSSYNEQFFGPGTRLTVL.

As DNA, the CDR3 is TGCGCCAGCAGTGAGCGGGGGAGTAATTCACCCCTCCACTTT. It is translated as CASSERGSNSPLHF. The chain combines TRBV10-1 with TRBJ1-6, with D possibly matching TRBD1 (5 bases). CDR1 and CDR2 (germline): WNHNN, SYGVQD (reference sequence). The length of the CDR3 is 14 residues. V was shortened by 2 bases and J by 6 bases, with 8 bases between the two germline ends.

The chain combines TRBV7-2 with TRBJ1-3; no firm D call. The CDR3 loop spans 15 amino acids. The V and J ends lost 0 bases and 4 bases respectively, with 10 bases between them. Germline V CDR1 and CDR2: SGHTA, FQGNSA. CDR3 amino acids: CASSLAITRGNTIYF. CDR3 sequence (DNA): TGTGCCAGCAGCTTAGCCATAACGAGGGGAAACACCATATATTTT.

This chain links TRBV24-1 with TRBJ2-1; possible D gene TRBD2, 6 bases. CDR3 length: 16 residues. CDR1 is KGHDR, CDR2 SFDVKD, per germline. V shed 0 bases and J shed 4 bases, with 12 bases lying between them. CDR3 protein: CATSDLGGTKYNEQFF. As DNA, the CDR3 is TGTGCCACCAGTGATTTGGGGGGGACGAAATACAATGAGCAGTTCTTC.

V and J are TRBV10-2 and TRBJ2-7, with no clear D. The germline gives CDR1 WSHSY, CDR2 SAAADI. With 3 bases removed from V and 1 base from J, the gap between germline ends came to 13 bases. The CDR3 runs to 15 residues. This chain's CDR3 is CASSDFPATSYEQYF. CDR3 DNA: TGCGCCAGCAGTGACTTTCCGGCTACATCCTACGAGCAGTACTTC.

V is TRBV24-1 and J is TRBJ2-1; 9 bases align to TRBD1. V was clipped by 5 bases and J by 4 bases; unmatched bases: 11. Looked up from germline, CDR1 is KGHDR and CDR2 is SFDVKD. The CDR3 is 17 residues long. This CDR3 reads CATSGPPGQGRYNEQFF. DNA for the CDR3: TGTGCCACCAGTGGCCCTCCGGGACAGGGTAGGTACAATGAGCAGTTCTTC.

The rearrangement uses TRBV10-2 and TRBJ2-2; D might be TRBD1 (5 bases). Trimming shortened V by 3 bases and J by 0 bases, and 11 bases separated the two germline ends. The CDR3 consists of 16 residues. Germline CDR1 is WSHSY and CDR2 is SAAADI. Here the CDR3 reads CASSDRAATNTGELFF. Written as DNA, the CDR3 is TGCGCCAGCAGTGACAGGGCTGCTACGAACACCGGGGAGCTGTTTTTT.

The sample holds one count of this clone. The chain recombines TRBV18 with TRBJ2-1, with a tentative D call TRBD1 (7 bases). Trimming took 6 bases from V and 6 from J, leaving 12 bases between them. This CDR3 has 13 residues. Germline V gives CDR1 KGHSH, CDR2 LQKENI. The CDR3 nucleotides read TGTGCCAGCTCGCCGGGGGACAGCAATGAGCAGTTCTTC. Encoded protein: CASSPGDSNEQFF.

The V call is TRBV4-2, the J call TRBJ1-2; a possible D gene is TRBD1 (5 bases). This CDR3 has 17 residues. Looked up from germline, CDR1 is LGHNA and CDR2 is YNFKEQ. V was shortened by 4 bases and J by 6 bases, with 24 bases between the two germline ends. CDR3 protein: CASSPEDKGKKWNGYTF. The CDR3 DNA follows: TGTGCCAGCAGCCCCGAAGATAAGGGGAAGAAATGGAATGGCTACACCTTC.

This clone was picked up a small number of times. The J gene is TRBJ1-2, the V gene TRBV19, with TRBD1 identical over 7 bases. V lost 7 bases and J lost 7; bases outside the gene matches: 9. The CDR3 extends over 13 amino acids. The germline V gene has CDR1 LNHDA and CDR2 SQIVND (reference sequence). CDR3 coding DNA: TGTGCCAGTACCTTCGACAGGGACCGTGGCTACACCTTC. Amino acids: CASTFDRDRGYTF.

This chain uses TRBV10-3 with TRBJ1-2; D perhaps matches TRBD1 (5 bases). Germline CDR1 reads ENHRY; CDR2 reads SYGVKD. Trimming left V 6 bases short and J 6 bases short, with 11 bases between. This CDR3 is 12 amino acids long. The CDR3 nucleotides are TGTGCCATCAGCCAGGGAGGGAATGGCTACACCTTC. It yields the protein CAISQGGNGYTF.

The table lists this clone with many counts. The chain combines TRBV30 with TRBJ2-7; perhaps TRBD1 as D (6 bases). The V gene lost 7 bases and the J gene lost 3 bases, with 10 bases spanning the gap. Germline lookup yields CDR1 GTSNPN and CDR2 SVGIG (reference sequence). The length of the CDR3 is 11 residues. CDR3 DNA: TGTGCCTCCGTACAGGGCTACGAGCAGTACTTC. As protein: CASVQGYEQYF.

The V call is TRBV9, the J call TRBJ2-1; the D gene is possibly TRBD1 (6 bases). This CDR3 contains 13 residues. Germline CDR1 and CDR2: SGDLS and YYNGEE. V was shortened by 4 bases and J by 8 bases, with 13 bases between the two germline ends. The CDR3 region has the DNA TGTGCCAGCAGCTCACCACAGGGCGATGAGCAGTTCTTC. This gives the protein CASSSPQGDEQFF.

The rearrangement joins TRBV20-1 to TRBJ1-5; D may be TRBD1 (5 bases). CDR1 and CDR2 from the germline V gene are DFQATT and SNEGSKA (reference sequence). This CDR3 has 12 amino acids. The ends were cut back, 3 bases at V and 4 bases at J, with 7 bases in the middle. CDR3 nucleotide sequence: TGCAGTGCTAGTTCAGGGAATCAGCCCCAGCATTTT. It encodes CSASSGNQPQHF.

The chain joins TRBV7-6 to TRBJ2-7, with 9 nucleotides matching TRBD1. V lost 1 base, J lost 1 base, and 11 bases stayed unmatched. The CDR3 is 18 amino acids. CDR1 SGHVS and CDR2 FNYEAQ come from the germline V gene. In DNA, the CDR3 is TGTGCCAGCAGCTTAGGTTGGAGGAGAGGGACAGGGTCCTACGAGCAGTACTTC. It specifies CASSLGWRRGTGSYEQYF.

J is TRBJ1-5 and V is TRBV11-2; perhaps TRBD1 as D (5 bases). This CDR3 contains 16 residues. From germline, CDR1 is SGHAT and CDR2 FQNNGV. Trimming shortened V by 1 base and J by 4 bases, and 14 bases separated the two germline ends. The CDR3 loop reads CASSLGAGRVNQPQHF. CDR3 bases: TGTGCCAGCAGCTTAGGGGCAGGGAGGGTAAATCAGCCCCAGCATTTT.

The chain is built from TRBV19 and TRBJ2-1; 11 bases fit TRBD1. The trim removed 9 bases at V and 6 bases at J, leaving 13 bases unmatched. CDR1 and CDR2 from the germline V gene are LNHDA and SQIVND (reference sequence). This CDR3 region has 16 residues. The CDR3 is CASIYNWGQGGNEQFF. The CDR3 DNA follows: TGTGCCAGCATATACAATTGGGGACAGGGGGGCAATGAGCAGTTCTTC.

This clone qualifies as medium-sized. This chain joins TRBV6-4 and TRBJ2-1; 7 bases map to TRBD2. Germline-derived CDR1 and CDR2 are MRHNA and SNTAGT. This CDR3 region has 14 residues. With V trimmed by 0 bases and J by 7 bases, 3 bases remained unmatched. CDR3 bases: TGTGCCAGCAGTGACTCGAGGGGAGGGAATGAGCAGTTCTTC. Its translation is CASSDSRGGNEQFF.

J is TRBJ2-3 and V is TRBV7-9, with D maybe TRBD2 (6 bases). V was cut by 8 bases and J by 0 bases, with 15 bases left in between. CDR1 is SEHNR and CDR2 is FQNEAQ in the germline V gene (reference sequence). This CDR3 comprises 15 residues. Here the CDR3 reads CASGHGTLSTDTQYF. The CDR3 region has the DNA TGTGCCAGCGGTCACGGGACTCTCAGCACAGATACGCAGTATTTT.

This rearrangement joins TRBV6-5 to TRBJ2-1, with 11 bases that match TRBD1. The germline CDR1 and CDR2 sequences are MNHEY and SVGAGI. This CDR3 has 14 residues. The V segment lost 6 bases and the J segment 5 bases; nucleotides outside the gene matches: 3. The CDR3 DNA sequence: TGTGCCAGCAGATGGACAGGGGGCAACAATGAGCAGTTCTTC. It codes for CASRWTGGNNEQFF.

The V and J genes are TRBV7-9 and TRBJ1-4; D gene ambiguous. This CDR3 is built from 15 residues. V was pared by 4 bases and J by 5 bases, with 14 bases between. The germline gives CDR1 SEHNR, CDR2 FQNEAQ (reference sequence). CDR3 sequence: CASSSYRTRNEKLFF. DNA for the CDR3: TGTGCCAGCAGCTCGTACAGAACCCGGAATGAAAAACTGTTTTTT.

This chain joins TRBV3-1 (or the pseudogene TRBV3-2) and TRBJ1-6; D is unresolved. Between the trimmed V and J ends, which lost 3 bases and 7 bases, there was a span of 16 bases. The CDR3 spans 16 residues. The germline V gene encodes CDR1 LGHDT and CDR2 YNNKEL (reference sequence). CDR3 sequence (DNA): TGTGCCAGCAGCCAGCCCCCGGTCGGGAAAAATTCACCCCTCCACTTT. Encoded protein: CASSQPPVGKNSPLHF.

The CDR3 bases are TGCGCCAGCAGCCAAGCCGGGGGGGGACAAGAGACCCAGTACTTC. Amino acid sequence: CASSQAGGGQETQYF. The V call is TRBV4-1, the J call TRBJ2-5; 8 nucleotides align to TRBD2. After removal of 1 base from V and 2 bases from J, the junction contained 3 bases not matched to a gene. The V gene's germline CDR1 is MGHRA and CDR2 YSYEKL. This CDR3 has 15 amino acids.

The chain uses TRBV7-8 and TRBJ1-6, with no clear D. The germline V gene has CDR1 SGHVS and CDR2 FQNEAQ. V lost 4 bases, J lost 0 bases, and 13 bases lay in between. There are 17 residues in the CDR3. Here the CDR3 reads CASSSREGSSYNSPLHF. The CDR3 nucleotides read TGTGCCAGCAGCTCAAGGGAGGGAAGCTCCTATAATTCACCCCTCCACTTT.